This section outlines one TCR beta chain sequence together with its context. These data originate in a study of blood T cell repertoires in COVID-19. Profiled with immunoSEQ multiplex PCR; TCRdb holds only in-frame clones, not every one. The table lists 250,000 to 300,000 clones, approximately 87% of them singletons. Germline V gene sequence: CDR1 SGHTA, CDR2 FQGNSA. This CDR3 contains 15 residues. Trimming removed 4 bases at V and 2 bases at J, with 15 bases between. This TCR was recovered from a woman aged 25 to 39 with COVID-19, enrolled during active disease. Sequenced: peripheral blood. The chain carries TRBV7-2 and TRBJ2-7, with D maybe TRBD1 (6 bases). CDR3 nucleotides: TGTGCCAGCAGCTACAGGACAGTCGGAGCCTACGAGCAGTACTTC. Amino acid sequence: CASSYRTVGAYEQYF. The whole variable domain, filled in from reference TRBV7-2 and TRBJ2-7, reads GAGVSQSPSNKVTEKGKDVELRCDPISGHTALYWYRQSLGQGLEFLIYFQGNSAPDKSGLPSDRFSAERTGGSVSTLTIQRTQQEDSAVYLCASSYRTVGAYEQYFGPGTRLTVT.